This TCR beta chain came from a study of immune heterogeneity within non-small cell lung tumors. Broader study findings: Individual patients' high-frequency T-cell receptor beta clonotypes were largely distinct from one another.

This clonotype was counted ten times or more. Antigen unknown. For the TCR beta CDR3, multiplex PCR with 32 V and 13 J primers performed the amplification. TCRdb itself ran the multiplex PCR reads through MiXCR, one entry per CDR3 protein. The sample records about 4,600 distinct CDR3 sequences, 35% to 45% being singletons. Per sample, around 600 ng of bulk tumor genomic DNA was the template used. Collection of several biopsies per primary tumor, spaced far apart, took place during surgery. Enrolled individuals presented with untreated, newly diagnosed non-small cell lung cancer and received curative surgery. Losses at the gene ends were 4 bases for V and 0 bases for J; bases not matched to a gene: 3. This CDR3 has 16 residues. The germline V gene has CDR1 SGHNT and CDR2 YENEEA.

The TCR was taken from a woman aged 50 to 60 with non-small cell lung cancer. The rearrangement uses TRBV11-3 and TRBJ2-1; TRBD1 matches at 10 bases. The specimen was lung tumor tissue. The CDR3 DNA follows: TGTGCCAGCAGCTCAAGGACAGGGGGCTCCTACAATGAGCAGTTCTTC. Residues: CASSSRTGGSYNEQFF.